These 21 T cell receptor beta chains were all obtained from the same sample, sequenced in a study of T cell repertoires in cytomegalovirus infection (dated by TCRdb to 2018 to 2020). The sample was run on an Illumina HiSeq 1500. The public sequencing data were trimmed at Q25 with fastp and processed into clonotypes with MiXCR by TCRdb, which kept only in-frame beta chains. Rows with one shared CDR3 protein collapse into an entry with the most common genes and DNA. For this sample the table gives roughly 500,000 distinct CDR3 sequences, of which approximately 10% were detected only once. Of the sample, approximately 10% falls within the top ten clones. Sequencing input: PBMCs. These receptors were obtained from a human donor in good health (CMV status not recorded). Some clones in this sample may be carry-over from other donors' samples.

In this sample, this clonotype turned up many times. V gene TRBV7-9 combines with J gene TRBJ2-1, with D possibly TRBD1 on 6 matching bases. This CDR3 is built from 15 residues. V lost 9 bases to trimming and J lost 2 bases, with 17 bases between them. Germline V gives CDR1 SEHNR, CDR2 FQNEAQ (reference sequence). The CDR3 sequence: CASSGAGVPYNEQFF. The CDR3 DNA reads as TGTGCCAGTTCGGGTGCAGGGGTCCCCTACAATGAGCAGTTCTTC.

At least ten counts were recorded for this clonotype. The gene calls are TRBV19 and TRBJ2-2; the match to TRBD1 covers 7 bases. The germline V gene has CDR1 LNHDA and CDR2 SQIVND (reference sequence). V trimming: 10 bases; J trimming: 7 bases; junction bases outside the gene matches: 6. The CDR3 contains 12 residues. The CDR3: CATSGGYGELFF. As DNA, the CDR3 is TGTGCCACCTCAGGGGGATACGGGGAGCTGTTTTTT. Supplemented by reference TRBV19 and TRBJ2-2, the full variable domain reads DGGITQSPKYLFRKEGQNVTLSCEQNLNHDAMYWYRQDPGQGLRLIYYSQIVNDFQKGDIAEGYSVSREKKESFPLTVTSAQKNPTAFYLCATSGGYGELFFGEGSRLTVL.

This clonotype was observed a few times. The V and J genes are TRBV20-1 and TRBJ2-1, with D possibly called TRBD1 or TRBD2 (5 bases each). The CDR3 contains 13 residues. The V and J ends lost 5 bases and 8 bases respectively, with 16 bases between them. The germline CDR1 and CDR2 sequences are DFQATT and SNEGSKA (reference sequence). The CDR3 protein is CSAYTGTEYEQFF. As DNA, the CDR3 is TGCAGTGCTTATACCGGGACCGAGTATGAGCAGTTCTTC.

This clonotype was seen a handful of times. The gene calls are TRBV15 and TRBJ2-1, with TRBD1 matching over 8 bases. Germline assignment: CDR1 LNHNV and CDR2 YYDKDF (reference sequence). The CDR3 extends over 17 amino acids. The junction had 12 bases not matched to a gene; V was cut back by 0 bases and J by 8 bases. CDR3: CATSRDVGPDRGYEQFF. CDR3 nucleotides: TGTGCCACCAGCAGAGATGTCGGGCCCGACAGGGGCTATGAGCAGTTCTTC.

As for this clonotype: A much larger clone sits a single nucleotide away, making a read error possible. The rearrangement links TRBV7-9 to TRBJ2-1; 9 nucleotides line up with TRBD1. The CDR3 contains 11 residues. Germline loops: CDR1 SEHNR, CDR2 FQNEAQ (reference sequence). With V trimmed by 6 bases and J by 15 bases, 6 bases remained unmatched. The CDR3 DNA reads as TGTGCCAGCAGTTTGGGGACAGGGAGGTTCTTC. Translated: CASSLGTGRFF. Full variable domain (remainder filled in from reference TRBV7-9 and TRBJ2-1): DTGVSQNPRHKITKRGQNVTFRCDPISEHNRLYWYRQTLGQGPEFLTYFQNEAQLEKSRLLSDRFSAERPKGSFSTLEIQRTEQGDSAMYLCASSLGTGRFFGPGTRLTVL.

This clonotype was picked up a small number of times. The chain uses TRBV9 and TRBJ2-1, with 9 bases lining up with TRBD1. The V segment lost 4 bases and the J segment 6 bases; nucleotides outside the gene matches: 8. The length of the CDR3 is 15 residues. Looked up from germline, CDR1 is SGDLS and CDR2 is YYNGEE. The CDR3 region has the DNA TGTGCCAGCAGCCCCCTGGGACAGGGAATCAATGAGCAGTTCTTC. This encodes CASSPLGQGINEQFF.

The sample holds many counts of this clonotype. V and J are TRBV5-6 and TRBJ1-5, with a weak D call TRBD1 (6 bases). V shed 1 base and J shed 4 bases, with 15 bases lying between them. There are 16 residues in the CDR3. Germline values: CDR1 SGHDT, CDR2 YYEEEE. This chain's CDR3 is CASSLTGLGSNQPQHF. CDR3 in DNA: TGTGCCAGCAGCTTGACAGGGTTGGGATCAAATCAGCCCCAGCATTTT.

This clonotype was picked up many times. CDR3 amino acids: CASSLASGGPYNEQFF. As DNA, the CDR3 is TGTGCCAGCAGCTTAGCGTCGGGGGGGCCCTACAATGAGCAGTTCTTC. V gene TRBV7-7 combines with J gene TRBJ2-1, with TRBD2 matching 8 bases. The V segment lost 0 bases and the J segment 2 bases; nucleotides outside the gene matches: 3. This CDR3 is built from 16 residues. Germline CDR1 and CDR2: SSHAT and FNYEAQ (reference sequence).

There are many counts of this clonotype. The chain couples TRBV11-2 to TRBJ2-7; 8 nucleotides match TRBD1. Germline CDR1 SGHAT, CDR2 FQNNGV. CDR3 length: 14 amino acids. J gave up 3 bases and V 5 bases, and 6 bases lay outside the gene matches. In DNA, the CDR3 is TGTGCCAGCAGCGCCCGGGACAGGATCTACGAGCAGTACTTC. It encodes CASSARDRIYEQYF. The variable domain in full, with the rest retrieved from reference TRBV11-2 and TRBJ2-7, is EAGVAQSPRYKIIEKRQSVAFWCNPISGHATLYWYQQILGQGPKLLIQFQNNGVVDDSQLPKDRFSAERLKGVDSTLKIQPAKLEDSAVYLCASSARDRIYEQYFGPGTRLTVT.

There are many counts of this clonotype. V usage is TRBV7-6 and J usage is TRBJ2-7, with a weak D call TRBD2 (6 bases). CDR3 length: 13 residues. Per the germline V gene, CDR1 is SGHVS and CDR2 is FNYEAQ. Trimming removed 5 bases at V and 6 bases at J, with 14 bases between. The CDR3, as DNA: TGTGCCAGCAGCCTCTCCACGGAGGGCGAGCAGTACTTC. Its protein is CASSLSTEGEQYF.

A few counts support this clonotype. The chain joins TRBV29-1 to TRBJ1-2, with 9 positions matching TRBD1. V lost 7 bases and J lost 3; bases outside the gene matches: 9. The CDR3 is 14 amino acids. Per germline, CDR1 SQVTM and CDR2 ANQGSEA. CDR3 sequence: CSAGQGRSDYGYTF. The CDR3 DNA sequence: TGCAGCGCCGGACAGGGGCGCTCCGACTATGGCTACACCTTC. The complete variable domain, with remaining parts taken from reference TRBV29-1 and TRBJ1-2, reads SAVISQKPSRDICQRGTSLTIQCQVDSQVTMMFWYRQQPGQSLTLIATANQGSEATYESGFVIDKFPISRPNLTFSTLTVSNMSPEDSSIYLCSAGQGRSDYGYTFGSGTRLTVV.

This clonotype turned up a few times. This chain connects TRBV5-5 to TRBJ2-2; a possible D gene is TRBD1 (5 bases). With 2 bases removed from V and 5 bases from J, the gap between germline ends came to 13 bases. Germline V lookup: CDR1 SGHKS, CDR2 YYEKEE (reference sequence). The CDR3 totals 15 residues. Here the CDR3 reads CASSFEGAGTGELFF. CDR3 nucleotide sequence: TGTGCCAGCAGCTTCGAAGGGGCCGGGACCGGGGAGCTGTTTTTT.

The sample holds many counts of this clonotype. The rearrangement links TRBV28 to TRBJ2-3; the match to TRBD2 covers 9 bases. Trimming at V came to 7 bases and at J to 7 bases, leaving 9 bases not matched to a gene. Per the germline V gene, CDR1 is MDHEN and CDR2 is SYDVKM. The CDR3 has 14 residues. Written as DNA, the CDR3 is TGTGCCAGCATGGCTAGCGGGATCATGAATACGCAGTATTTT. Translated, it gives CASMASGIMNTQYF.

This clonotype has a count of ten or more. The chain joins TRBV12-3 or TRBV12-4 to TRBJ2-2, with 10 bases matching TRBD2. With 5 bases clipped from V and 4 bases from J, the junction kept 1 base outside the gene matches. CDR3 length: 14 amino acids. CDR3 nucleotides: TGTGCCAGCAGTCGACTAGCGGGCACCGGGGAGCTGTTTTTT. Protein product: CASSRLAGTGELFF.

CDR3 DNA sequence: TGTGCCAGCAGGACTAGCGGGATAAATACGCAGTATTTT. This translates into CASRTSGINTQYF. This chain joins TRBV6-5 and TRBJ2-3, with 11 nucleotides matching TRBD2. This CDR3 has 13 amino acids. Germline V CDR1 and CDR2: MNHEY, SVGAGI. V dropped 6 bases and J dropped 7; count of bases not matched to a gene: 3.

This clonotype was recorded at least ten times. The chain carries TRBV10-3 and TRBJ1-2; D gene unclear. CDR3 length: 16 residues. CDR1 is ENHRY, CDR2 SYGVKD, per germline. With 0 bases removed from V and 0 bases from J, the gap between germline ends came to 11 bases. The CDR3: CAISESFAATNYGYTF. The CDR3 DNA reads TGTGCCATCAGTGAGTCGTTTGCAGCCACTAACTATGGCTACACCTTC.

This clonotype came up many times. This chain uses TRBV7-9 with TRBJ1-2; D gene uncertain. The CDR3 covers 15 residues. Trimming pared 5 bases from V and 7 bases from J, leaving 20 bases between. Germline-derived CDR1 and CDR2 are SEHNR and FQNEAQ (reference sequence). CDR3 loop: CASSAGNPLAGGYTF. The CDR3 region has the DNA TGTGCCAGCAGCGCTGGGAACCCCCTCGCTGGTGGCTACACCTTC.

This clonotype was seen a handful of times. The chain combines TRBV19 with TRBJ1-2, with unresolved D. CDR3 length equals 11 residues. V lost 10 bases and J lost 6, with 12 bases in between. In germline, CDR1 is LNHDA, CDR2 SQIVND (reference sequence). The chain's CDR3 is CATWQQDGYTF. The CDR3 bases are TGTGCCACCTGGCAGCAGGATGGCTACACCTTC.

The sample holds many counts of this clonotype. The rearrangement joins TRBV5-4 to TRBJ1-4, with 7 positions matching TRBD1. There are 13 residues in the CDR3. The germline CDR1 and CDR2 sequences are SGHNT and YYREEE (reference sequence). Trimming took 5 bases from V and 15 from J; bases not matched to a gene: 13. This CDR3 is CASRPRDSPLLFF. Written as DNA, the CDR3 is TGTGCCAGCAGACCCAGGGACAGCCCCTTATTGTTTTTT. The full variable domain, in which reference TRBV5-4 and TRBJ1-4 provide the parts outside the CDR3, is ETGVTQSPTHLIKTRGQQVTLRCSSQSGHNTVSWYQQALGQGPQFIFQYYREEENGRGNFPPRFSGLQFPNYSSELNVNALELDDSALYLCASRPRDSPLLFFGSGTQLSVL.

V gene TRBV11-1 combines with J gene TRBJ2-3; 11 bases are shared with TRBD2. Trimming at V came to 5 bases and at J to 2 bases, leaving 6 bases not matched to a gene. The CDR3 consists of 16 residues. Germline V gene data show CDR1 as SGHAT and CDR2 as FQDESV (reference sequence). The CDR3 bases are TGTGCCAGCAGCCCGGGACTAGCGGAAGCCACAGATACGCAGTATTTT. Its protein product is CASSPGLAEATDTQYF.

This clonotype was detected a few times. The V call is TRBV20-1, the J call TRBJ2-2, with 8 bases lining up with TRBD2. The ends lost 1 base at V and 4 bases at J; junction bases unmatched: 8. Per the germline V gene, CDR1 is DFQATT and CDR2 is SNEGSKA (reference sequence). The length of the CDR3 is 16 residues. CDR3 in DNA: TGCAGTGCTAGAGCGGGGTACGGGAGGGGCACCGGGGAGCTGTTTTTT. Amino acids: CSARAGYGRGTGELFF.